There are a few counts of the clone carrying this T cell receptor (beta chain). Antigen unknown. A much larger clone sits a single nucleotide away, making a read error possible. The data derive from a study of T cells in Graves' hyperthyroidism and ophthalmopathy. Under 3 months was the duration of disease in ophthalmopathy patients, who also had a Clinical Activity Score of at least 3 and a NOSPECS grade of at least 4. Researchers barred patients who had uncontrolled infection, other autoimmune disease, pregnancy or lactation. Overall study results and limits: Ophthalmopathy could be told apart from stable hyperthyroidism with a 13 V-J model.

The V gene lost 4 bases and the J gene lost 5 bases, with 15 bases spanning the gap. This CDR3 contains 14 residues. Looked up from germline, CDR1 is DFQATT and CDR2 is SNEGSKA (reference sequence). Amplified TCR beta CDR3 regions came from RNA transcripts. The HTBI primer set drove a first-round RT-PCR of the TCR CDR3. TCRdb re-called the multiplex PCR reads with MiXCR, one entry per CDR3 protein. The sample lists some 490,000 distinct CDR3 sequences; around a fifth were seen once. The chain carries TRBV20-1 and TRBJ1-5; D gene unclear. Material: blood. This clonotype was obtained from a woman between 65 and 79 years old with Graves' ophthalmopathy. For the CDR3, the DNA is TGCAGTGCTAAGTCGTCCCATGGCGATCAGCCCCAGCATTTT. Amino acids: CSAKSSHGDQPQHF.